These 8 T cell receptor beta chains share one sample of origin, sequenced in a study of identical twins (dated by TCRdb to the mid-2010s). The library came from 5' RACE. TCRdb shows the sequencer as Illumina HiSeq 2000. TCRdb ran its own pipeline on the public reads, namely fastp trimming at Q25 and MiXCR clone calling, and kept in-frame beta chains. Here each entry gathers all rows of one CDR3 protein and keeps the most common genes and DNA. The sample includes roughly 250,000 distinct CDR3 sequences, with approximately 7.8% observed a single time. The ten largest account for more than 5% of the sample. The same data also went into a second study, on yellow fever vaccine responses in identical twins.

Sequencing input: CD8+ T cells sorted from blood. The receptors were gathered from a woman aged 18-29 years in good health.

This clonotype was seen more than once but under ten times. The chain has TRBV7-9 and TRBJ2-7; 7 bases align to TRBD2. Germline CDR1 is SEHNR and CDR2 is FQNEAQ (reference sequence). Germline trimming cut 3 bases from V and 2 bases from J; bases unmatched to any gene: 10. The CDR3 covers 16 residues. CDR3 in amino acids: CASSLGAPGGPYEQYV. CDR3 sequence (DNA): TGTGCCAGCAGCTTGGGCGCCCCGGGGGGACCCTACGAGCAGTACGTC.

There are a few counts of this clonotype. The chain employs TRBV7-9 and TRBJ2-1; a weak D match, TRBD1 (6 bases). CDR3 length: 14 amino acids. Trimming left V 5 bases short and J 8 bases short, with 16 bases between. Looked up from germline, CDR1 is SEHNR and CDR2 is FQNEAQ (reference sequence). CDR3 sequence reads: CASSADRWSHEQFF. Written as DNA, the CDR3 is TGTGCCAGCAGCGCCGACAGGTGGTCGCATGAGCAGTTCTTC. The full variable domain, completed using reference TRBV7-9 and TRBJ2-1, is DTGVSQNPRHKITKRGQNVTFRCDPISEHNRLYWYRQTLGQGPEFLTYFQNEAQLEKSRLLSDRFSAERPKGSFSTLEIQRTEQGDSAMYLCASSADRWSHEQFFGPGTRLTVL.

This clonotype showed up many times. The J gene is TRBJ1-4, the V gene TRBV24-1; no firm D call. The CDR3 covers 15 residues. Germline CDR1 and CDR2: KGHDR and SFDVKD. V was pared by 1 base and J by 5 bases, with 10 bases between. CDR3 sequence reads: CATSDFRSGNEKLFF. The CDR3 coding sequence is TGTGCCACCAGTGATTTCAGAAGCGGGAATGAAAAACTGTTTTTT.

This clonotype occurred a few times. The chain joins TRBV5-1 to TRBJ2-5; 8 bases map to TRBD2. J gave up 5 bases and V 1 base, and 16 bases lay outside the gene matches. This CDR3 comprises 18 residues. Looked up from germline, CDR1 is SGHRS and CDR2 is YFSETQ. DNA of the CDR3: TGCGCCAGCAGCTTGTCGGCGATGCGGGAGGCCCAGAGGGAGACCCAGTACTTC. This codes for CASSLSAMREAQRETQYF.

This sequence joins TRBV4-2 and TRBJ2-1, with 9 bases fitting TRBD2. J was trimmed by 10 bases and V by 1 base; bases with no gene match: 8. This CDR3 comprises 15 residues. The germline V gene has CDR1 LGHNA and CDR2 YNFKEQ. CDR3 bases: TGTGCCAGCAGCCAAGCTCGGGGGGCGGGAGGGGAGCAGTTCTTC. As protein: CASSQARGAGGEQFF.

The chain joins TRBV7-6 to TRBJ2-1; D might be TRBD2 (5 bases). The CDR3 has 16 amino acids. Trimming took off 1 base at V and 6 bases at J, with 16 bases between the two ends. The germline V gene encodes CDR1 SGHVS and CDR2 FNYEAQ. The CDR3 DNA reads as TGTGCCAGCAGCTTAGGTTCCGGCCTAGCTGGCAATGAGCAGTTCTTC. Translated: CASSLGSGLAGNEQFF.

This clonotype was detected a few times. The chain employs TRBV13 and TRBJ2-7; 8 nucleotides match TRBD2. There are 14 residues in the CDR3. Germline trimming cut 3 bases from V and 1 base from J; bases unmatched to any gene: 2. Germline V CDR1 and CDR2: PRHDT, FYEKMQ (reference sequence). Here the CDR3 reads CASSFGLASYEQYF. CDR3 in DNA: TGTGCCAGCAGCTTCGGACTAGCATCCTACGAGCAGTACTTC.

The rearrangement uses TRBV20-1 and TRBJ2-3; 11 bases align to TRBD2. CDR3 length: 18 amino acids. Germline values: CDR1 DFQATT, CDR2 SNEGSKA (reference sequence). Trimming removed 2 bases from V and 4 bases from J; junction bases left unmatched: 14. The CDR3 spells CSARPPGLAAPGADTQYF. The DNA of the CDR3 is TGCAGTGCTAGACCTCCGGGACTAGCGGCCCCGGGGGCAGATACGCAGTATTTT.